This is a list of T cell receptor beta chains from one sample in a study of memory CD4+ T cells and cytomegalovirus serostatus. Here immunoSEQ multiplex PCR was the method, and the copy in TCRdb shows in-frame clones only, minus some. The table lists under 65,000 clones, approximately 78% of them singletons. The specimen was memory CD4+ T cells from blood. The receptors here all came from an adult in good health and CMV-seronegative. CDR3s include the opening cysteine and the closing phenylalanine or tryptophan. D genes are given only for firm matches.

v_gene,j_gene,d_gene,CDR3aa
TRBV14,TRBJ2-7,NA,CASSRMGGYYEQYF
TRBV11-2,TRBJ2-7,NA,CASSLALRVYEQYF
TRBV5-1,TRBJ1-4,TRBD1,CASSLSSGQDNEKLFF
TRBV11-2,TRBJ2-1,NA,CASSSRTAGNEQFF
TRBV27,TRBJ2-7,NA,CASSLRTGNPYEQYF
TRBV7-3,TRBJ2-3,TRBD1,CASSTDRGSADTQYF
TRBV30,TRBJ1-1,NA,CAWSVQLNTEAFF
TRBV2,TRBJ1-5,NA,CASRGYSNQPQHF
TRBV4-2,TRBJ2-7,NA,CASSQDPTSREQYF
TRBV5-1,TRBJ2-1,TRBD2,CASSLLAGGIYNEQFF
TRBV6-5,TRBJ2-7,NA,CATRQVPNYEQYF
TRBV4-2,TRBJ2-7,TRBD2,CASSHGRTSGSYEQYF
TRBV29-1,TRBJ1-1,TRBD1,CSAGTALLNTEAFF
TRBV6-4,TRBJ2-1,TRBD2,CASSETSGSFNEQFF
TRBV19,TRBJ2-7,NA,CASSNYYEQYF
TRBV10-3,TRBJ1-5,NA,CAISESEAGWQPQHF
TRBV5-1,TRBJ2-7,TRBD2,CASSVTSGSNEQYF
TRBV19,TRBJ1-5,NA,CASSIQGSNQPQHF
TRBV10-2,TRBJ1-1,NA,CASRDPGRVTEAFF
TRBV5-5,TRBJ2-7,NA,CASSLGRSGTYEQYF
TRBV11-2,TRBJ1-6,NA,CASSVTPRGAYNSPLHF
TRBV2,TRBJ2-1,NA,CASKGWGDNEQFF
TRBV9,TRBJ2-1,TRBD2,CASSVEAGGLYNEQFF
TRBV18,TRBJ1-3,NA,CASSPQGGNTIYF